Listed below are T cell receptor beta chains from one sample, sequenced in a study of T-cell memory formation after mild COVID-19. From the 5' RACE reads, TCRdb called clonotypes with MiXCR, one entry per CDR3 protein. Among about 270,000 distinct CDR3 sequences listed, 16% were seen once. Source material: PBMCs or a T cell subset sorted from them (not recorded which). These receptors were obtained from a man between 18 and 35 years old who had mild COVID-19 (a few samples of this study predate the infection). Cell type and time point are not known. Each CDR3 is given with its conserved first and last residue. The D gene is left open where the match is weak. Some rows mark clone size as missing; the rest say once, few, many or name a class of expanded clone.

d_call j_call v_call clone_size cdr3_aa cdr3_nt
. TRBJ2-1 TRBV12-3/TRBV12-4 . CASRPGSLNEQFF TGTGCCAGTCGCCCGGGCAGCCTGAATGAGCAGTTCTTC
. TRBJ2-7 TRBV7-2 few CASSLDGGPYEQYF TGTGCCAGCAGCTTAGACGGGGGGCCCTACGAGCAGTACTTC
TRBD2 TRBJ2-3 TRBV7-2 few CASSLDGGLGDTQYF TGTGCCAGCAGCTTAGACGGGGGGTTGGGGGATACGCAGTATTTT
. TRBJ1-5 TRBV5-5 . CASSSRTGQAEPQHF TGTGCCAGCAGCTCGAGGACCGGGCAAGCGGAGCCCCAGCATTTT
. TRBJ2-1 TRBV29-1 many CSVALGVEGEQFF TGCAGCGTTGCTCTTGGGGTTGAGGGTGAGCAGTTCTTC
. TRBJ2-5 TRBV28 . CASSLTRTEETQYF TGTGCCAGCAGCCTTACCAGGACAGAAGAGACCCAGTACTTC
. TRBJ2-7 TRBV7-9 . CASSLGGKDEQYF TGTGCCAGCAGCTTAGGCGGGAAAGACGAGCAGTACTTC
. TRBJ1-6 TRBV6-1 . CASSEFGTNSPLHF TGTGCCAGCAGTGAGTTCGGAACTAATTCACCCCTCCACTTT
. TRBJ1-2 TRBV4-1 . CASSQSGQGDPRGYTF TGCGCCAGCAGCCAAAGCGGCCAGGGCGATCCGCGTGGCTACACCTTC
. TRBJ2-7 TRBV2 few CASRPGAIYEQYF TGTGCCAGCAGACCCGGGGCCATCTACGAGCAGTACTTC
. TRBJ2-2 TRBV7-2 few CASSWAIRGTGELFF TGTGCCAGCAGCTGGGCTATTAGGGGCACCGGGGAGCTGTTTTTT
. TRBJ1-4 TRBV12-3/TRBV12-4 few CASRLQGVGEKLFF TGTGCCAGCAGGCTCCAGGGTGTTGGTGAAAAACTGTTTTTT
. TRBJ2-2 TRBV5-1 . CASSPIQGPGELFF TGCGCCAGCAGCCCTATACAGGGTCCCGGGGAGCTGTTTTTT
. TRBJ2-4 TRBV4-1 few CASSQDWNIQYF TGCGCCAGCAGCCAAGATTGGAACATTCAGTACTTC
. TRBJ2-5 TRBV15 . CATSRGPAASVGETQYF TGTGCCACCAGCAGAGGTCCGGCGGCTAGCGTTGGGGAGACCCAGTACTTC
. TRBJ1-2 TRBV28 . CASSPQLNYGYTF TGTGCCAGCAGTCCGCAGCTCAACTATGGCTACACCTTC
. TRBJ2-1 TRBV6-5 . CASSRPRGEQFF TGTGCCAGCAGTCGCCCTCGAGGTGAGCAGTTCTTC
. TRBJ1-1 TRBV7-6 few CASSLGLHTNTEAFF TGTGCCAGCAGCTTGGGGCTTCATACGAACACTGAAGCTTTCTTT
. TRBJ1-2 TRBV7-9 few CASSPVGGGGYTF TGTGCCAGCAGCCCAGTCGGGGGGGGCGGCTACACCTTC
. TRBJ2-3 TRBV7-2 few CASSLRTTTDTQYF TGTGCCAGCAGCCTTCGGACCACCACAGATACGCAGTATTTT
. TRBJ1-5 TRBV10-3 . CAISDLQGVQPQHF TGTGCCATCAGTGATCTTCAGGGAGTTCAGCCCCAGCATTTT
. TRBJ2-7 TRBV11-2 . CASSLVYEQYF TGTGCCAGCAGCTTGGTATACGAGCAGTACTTC
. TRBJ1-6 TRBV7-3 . CASSPGGTGYNSPLHF TGTGCCAGCAGCCCAGGCGGAACAGGGTACAATTCACCCCTCCACTTT